These 10 T cell receptor beta chains were sequenced from one sample in a study of blood T cell repertoires in COVID-19. Using immunoSEQ multiplex PCR, the repertoire was profiled, and TCRdb retains in-frame clones only, with some absent. The data show 110,000 to 150,000 clones, around four fifths seen once. Sequences were obtained from peripheral blood. The receptors stem from a woman of 80 years or more with acute or convalescent COVID-19.

The V gene is TRBV5-4, the J gene TRBJ2-1, with 7 bases that match TRBD2. The CDR3 contains 15 residues. Germline CDR1 SGHNT, CDR2 YYREEE (reference sequence). V lost 5 bases to trimming and J lost 6 bases; unmatched junction nucleotides: 11. CDR3 in amino acids: CASSSVAGLLNEQFF. The CDR3, as DNA: TGTGCCAGCAGTTCAGTAGCGGGTCTACTCAATGAGCAGTTCTTC.

This chain uses TRBV19 with TRBJ2-2; D perhaps matches TRBD2 (6 bases). The V gene's germline CDR1 is LNHDA and CDR2 SQIVND (reference sequence). The V end was cut by 2 bases, the J end by 4 bases, with 8 bases between. This CDR3 is built from 14 residues. The CDR3 loop reads CASSIRTTTGELFF. Written as DNA, the CDR3 is TGTGCCAGTAGTATACGGACTACCACCGGGGAGCTGTTTTTT.

The chain employs TRBV7-2 and TRBJ2-2; maybe TRBD2 (6 bases). Germline CDR1 and CDR2: SGHTA and FQGNSA. The CDR3 is made up of 14 amino acids. With 3 bases removed from V and 2 bases from J, the gap between germline ends came to 7 bases. The CDR3 sequence is CASSFGTNTGELFF. The DNA of the CDR3 is TGTGCCAGCAGCTTCGGGACTAACACCGGGGAGCTGTTTTTT.

The gene calls are TRBV5-4 and TRBJ2-7, with 8 bases that match TRBD2. The germline V gene encodes CDR1 SGHNT and CDR2 YYREEE (reference sequence). The CDR3 consists of 17 residues. With V trimmed by 4 bases and J by 3 bases, 15 bases remained unmatched. CDR3 in amino acids: CASSRGAVRTSLYEQYF. The CDR3 coding sequence is TGTGCCAGCAGCCGGGGTGCGGTCCGGACTAGCCTCTACGAGCAGTACTTC.

V and J are TRBV27 and TRBJ2-1; weak D call: TRBD2 (6 bases). Germline V CDR1 and CDR2: MNHEY, SMNVEV (reference sequence). The germline V and J ends were trimmed by 5 bases and 1 base, with 12 bases remaining between them. This CDR3 region has 15 residues. The CDR3 here is CASSTGTGSYNEQFF. For the CDR3, the DNA is TGTGCCAGCAGTACTGGGACTGGTTCCTACAATGAGCAGTTCTTC.

This chain connects TRBV7-2 to TRBJ1-3; no clear D. Trimming shortened V by 4 bases and J by 0 bases, and 13 bases separated the two germline ends. This CDR3 spans 16 amino acids. CDR1 and CDR2 from the germline V gene are SGHTA and FQGNSA. CDR3 in amino acids: CASSSPEKSSGNTIYF. As DNA, the CDR3 is TGTGCCAGCAGCTCACCCGAGAAGAGCTCTGGAAACACCATATATTTT.

This chain links TRBV21-1 with TRBJ2-2; whether TRBD1, the table's D call, matches the DNA was not checked. TRBV21-1 is a documented pseudogene. The CDR3 is 17 residues long. CDR3 DNA: TGTGCCAGCAGCCTCCTCTGCGGACAGGGAGGCACCGGGGAGCTGTTTTTT. This encodes CASSLLCGQGGTGELFF.

The rearrangement links TRBV4-1 to TRBJ2-5; no definite D call. V dropped 4 bases and J dropped 7 bases, with 10 bases sitting between them. The CDR3 contains 12 residues. In germline, CDR1 is MGHRA, CDR2 YSYEKL. CDR3 protein: CASSRPSGTQYF. The CDR3 region has the DNA TGCGCCAGCAGCCGCCCGTCGGGGACCCAGTACTTC.

The chain has TRBV12-1 and TRBJ2-7; the listed D gene, TRBD2, was not tested against the DNA. TRBV12-1 is listed as a pseudogene. CDR3 length: 18 residues. The CDR3 loop reads CASSPGLAGGCNSYEQYF. DNA of the CDR3: TGTGCCAGCAGCCCTGGACTAGCGGGGGGCTGCAATTCCTACGAGCAGTACTTC.

A few counts support this clone. This chain uses TRBV11-3 with TRBJ2-1; weak D call: TRBD2 (5 bases). The CDR3 is made up of 13 amino acids. Germline values: CDR1 SGHNT, CDR2 YENEEA. Trimming stripped 3 bases from V and 10 bases from J, with 13 bases between. The CDR3 loop reads CASSFPTMKEQFF. CDR3 nucleotides: TGTGCCAGCAGCTTCCCGACTATGAAGGAGCAGTTCTTC.